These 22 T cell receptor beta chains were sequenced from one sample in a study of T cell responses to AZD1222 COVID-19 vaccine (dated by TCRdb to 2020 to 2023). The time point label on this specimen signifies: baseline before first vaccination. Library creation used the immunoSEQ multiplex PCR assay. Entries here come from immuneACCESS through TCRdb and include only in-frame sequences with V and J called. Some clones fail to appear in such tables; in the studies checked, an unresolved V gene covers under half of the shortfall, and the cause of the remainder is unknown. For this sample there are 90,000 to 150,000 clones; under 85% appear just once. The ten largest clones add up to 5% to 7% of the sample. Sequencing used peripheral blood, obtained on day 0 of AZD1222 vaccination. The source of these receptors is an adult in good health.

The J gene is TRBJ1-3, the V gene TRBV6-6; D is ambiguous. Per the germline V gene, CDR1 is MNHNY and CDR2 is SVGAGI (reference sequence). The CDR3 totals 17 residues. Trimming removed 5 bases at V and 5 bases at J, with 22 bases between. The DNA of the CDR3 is TGTGCCAGCAGTCGCCCGCCAAGCCAGGCCGCACGAAACACCATATATTTT. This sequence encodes CASSRPPSQAARNTIYF.

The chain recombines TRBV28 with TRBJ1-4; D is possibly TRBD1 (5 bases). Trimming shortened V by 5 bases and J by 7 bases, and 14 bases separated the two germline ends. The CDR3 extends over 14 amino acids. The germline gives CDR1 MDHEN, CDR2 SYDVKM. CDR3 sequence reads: CASSRQGGSEKLFF. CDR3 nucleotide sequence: TGTGCCAGCAGTAGGCAGGGAGGTAGTGAAAAACTGTTTTTT.

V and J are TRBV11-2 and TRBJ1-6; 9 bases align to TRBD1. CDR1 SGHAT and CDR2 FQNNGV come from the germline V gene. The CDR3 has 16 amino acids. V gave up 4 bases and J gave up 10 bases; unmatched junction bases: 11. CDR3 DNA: TGTGCCAGCAGCTCCCCTTGGACAGGGGCATTATCACCCCTCCACTTT. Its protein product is CASSSPWTGALSPLHF.

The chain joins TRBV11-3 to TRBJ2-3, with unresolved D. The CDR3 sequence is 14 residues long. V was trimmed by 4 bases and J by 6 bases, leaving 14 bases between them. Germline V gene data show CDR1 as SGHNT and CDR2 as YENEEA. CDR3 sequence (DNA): TGTGCCAGCAGCTCCCCGACGAAGTTGGATACGCAGTATTTT. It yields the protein CASSSPTKLDTQYF.

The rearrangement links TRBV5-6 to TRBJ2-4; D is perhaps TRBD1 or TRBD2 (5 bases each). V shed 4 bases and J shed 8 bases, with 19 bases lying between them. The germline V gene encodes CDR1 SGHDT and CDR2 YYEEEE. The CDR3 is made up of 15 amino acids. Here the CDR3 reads CASSHNLGQGDIQYF. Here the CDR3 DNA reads TGTGCCAGCAGCCACAACCTTGGGCAGGGAGACATTCAGTACTTC.

The CDR3 region has the DNA TGTGCCAGCAGTTTATGGGACAGGGGCGATAGGACTGAAGCTTTCTTT. It specifies CASSLWDRGDRTEAFF. This rearrangement joins TRBV28 to TRBJ1-1; 9 bases are a match to TRBD1. Germline trimming cut 0 bases from V and 5 bases from J; bases unmatched to any gene: 7. Germline CDR1 is MDHEN and CDR2 is SYDVKM. This CDR3 spans 16 amino acids. Filled out from reference TRBV28 and TRBJ1-1, the complete variable domain reads DVKVTQSSRYLVKRTGEKVFLECVQDMDHENMFWYRQDPGLGLRLIYFSYDVKMKEKGDIPEGYSVSREKKERFSLILESASTNQTSMYLCASSLWDRGDRTEAFFGQGTRLTVV.

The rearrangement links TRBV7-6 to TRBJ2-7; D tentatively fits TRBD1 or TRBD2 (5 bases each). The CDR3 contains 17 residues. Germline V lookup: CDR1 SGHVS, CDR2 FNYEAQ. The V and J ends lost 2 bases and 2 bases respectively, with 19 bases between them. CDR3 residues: CASSLRYLGDGPYEQYF. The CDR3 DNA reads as TGTGCCAGCAGCTTACGGTATTTAGGGGACGGACCCTACGAGCAGTACTTC. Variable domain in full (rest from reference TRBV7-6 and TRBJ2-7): GAGVSQSPRYKVTKRGQDVALRCDPISGHVSLYWYRQALGQGPEFLTYFNYEAQQDKSGLPNDRFSAERPEGSISTLTIQRTEQRDSAMYRCASSLRYLGDGPYEQYFGPGTRLTVT.

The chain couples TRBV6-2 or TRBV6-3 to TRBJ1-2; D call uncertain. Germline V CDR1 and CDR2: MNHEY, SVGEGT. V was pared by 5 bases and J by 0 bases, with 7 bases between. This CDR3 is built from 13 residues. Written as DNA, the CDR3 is TGTGCCAGCAGTGTCGCTACTAACTATGGCTACACCTTC. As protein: CASSVATNYGYTF.

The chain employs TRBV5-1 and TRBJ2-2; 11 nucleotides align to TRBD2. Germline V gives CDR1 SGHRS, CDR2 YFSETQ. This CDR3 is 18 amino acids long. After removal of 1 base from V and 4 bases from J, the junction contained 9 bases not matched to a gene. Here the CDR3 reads CASSLKNLAGGSTGELFF. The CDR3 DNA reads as TGCGCCAGCAGCTTGAAAAATCTAGCGGGGGGAAGCACCGGGGAGCTGTTTTTT. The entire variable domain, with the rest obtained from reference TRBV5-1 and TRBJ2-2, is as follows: KAGVTQTPRYLIKTRGQQVTLSCSPISGHRSVSWYQQTPGQGLQFLFEYFSETQRNKGNFPGRFSGRQFSNSRSEMNVSTLELGDSALYLCASSLKNLAGGSTGELFFGEGSRLTVL.

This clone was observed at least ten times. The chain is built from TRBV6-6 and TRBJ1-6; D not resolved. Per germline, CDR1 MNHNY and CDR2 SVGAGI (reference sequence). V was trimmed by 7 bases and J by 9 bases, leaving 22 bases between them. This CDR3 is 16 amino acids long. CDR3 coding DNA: TGTGCCAGCACCGAGAATGGTTCGGGTGTGAGTTCACCCCTCCACTTT. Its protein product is CASTENGSGVSSPLHF.

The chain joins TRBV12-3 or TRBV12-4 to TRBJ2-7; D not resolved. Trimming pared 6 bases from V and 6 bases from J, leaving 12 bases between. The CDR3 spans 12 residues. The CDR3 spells CASSSGPSEQYF. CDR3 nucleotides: TGTGCCAGCAGCTCGGGTCCCTCCGAGCAGTACTTC.

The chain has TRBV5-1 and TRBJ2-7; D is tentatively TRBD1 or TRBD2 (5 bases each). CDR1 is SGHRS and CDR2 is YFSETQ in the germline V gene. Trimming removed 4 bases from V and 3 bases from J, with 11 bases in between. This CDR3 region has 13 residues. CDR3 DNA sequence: TGCGCCAGCAGCCGGGACGGTTTCTACGAGCAGTACTTC. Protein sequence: CASSRDGFYEQYF.

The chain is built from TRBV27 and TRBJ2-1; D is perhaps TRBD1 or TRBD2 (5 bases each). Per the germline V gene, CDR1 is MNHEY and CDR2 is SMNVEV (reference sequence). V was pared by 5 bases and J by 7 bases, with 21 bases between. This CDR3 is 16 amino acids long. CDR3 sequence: CASSLIQNPGLNEQFF. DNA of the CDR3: TGTGCCAGCAGTCTCATTCAAAACCCGGGGCTGAATGAGCAGTTCTTC.

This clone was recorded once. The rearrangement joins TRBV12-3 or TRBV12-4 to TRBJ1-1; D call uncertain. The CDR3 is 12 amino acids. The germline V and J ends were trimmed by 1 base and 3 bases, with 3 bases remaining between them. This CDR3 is CASSLGYTEAFF. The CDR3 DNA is TGTGCCAGCAGTTTAGGATACACTGAAGCTTTCTTT.

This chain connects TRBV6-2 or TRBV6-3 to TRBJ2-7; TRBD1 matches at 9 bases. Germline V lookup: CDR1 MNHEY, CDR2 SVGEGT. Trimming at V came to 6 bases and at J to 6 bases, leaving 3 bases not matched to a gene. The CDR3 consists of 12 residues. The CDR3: CASSHRGLEQYF. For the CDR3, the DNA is TGTGCCAGCAGCCACAGGGGGCTCGAGCAGTACTTC.

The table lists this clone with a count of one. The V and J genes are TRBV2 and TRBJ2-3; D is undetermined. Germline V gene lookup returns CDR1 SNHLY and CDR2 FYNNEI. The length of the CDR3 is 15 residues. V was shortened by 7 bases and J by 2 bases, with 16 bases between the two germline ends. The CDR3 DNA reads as TGTGCCAGCAAAGGCGACCCCCGGGCCACAGATACGCAGTATTTT. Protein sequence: CASKGDPRATDTQYF. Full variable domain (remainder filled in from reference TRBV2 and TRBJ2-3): EPEVTQTPSHQVTQMGQEVILRCVPISNHLYFYWYRQILGQKVEFLVSFYNNEISEKSEIFDDQFSVERPDGSNFTLKIRSTKLEDSAMYFCASKGDPRATDTQYFGPGTRLTVL.

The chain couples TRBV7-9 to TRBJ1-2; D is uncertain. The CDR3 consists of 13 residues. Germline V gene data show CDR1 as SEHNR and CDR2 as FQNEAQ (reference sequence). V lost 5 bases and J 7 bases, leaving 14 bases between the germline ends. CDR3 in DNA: TGTGCCAGCAGCCCCCTGCGTGCGGGTGGCTACACCTTC. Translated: CASSPLRAGGYTF.

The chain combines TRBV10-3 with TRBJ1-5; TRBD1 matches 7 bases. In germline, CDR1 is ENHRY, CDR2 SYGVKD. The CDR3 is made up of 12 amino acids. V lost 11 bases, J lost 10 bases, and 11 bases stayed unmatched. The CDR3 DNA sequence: TGTGCCGTCGGACAGGCTGAGGGCCCCCAGCATTTT. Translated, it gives CAVGQAEGPQHF.

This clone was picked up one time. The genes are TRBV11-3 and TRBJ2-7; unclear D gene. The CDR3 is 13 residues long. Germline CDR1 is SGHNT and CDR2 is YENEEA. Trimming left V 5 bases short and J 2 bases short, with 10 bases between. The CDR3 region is CASSIAGTYEQYF. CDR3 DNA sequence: TGTGCCAGCAGCATCGCAGGCACCTACGAGCAGTACTTC.

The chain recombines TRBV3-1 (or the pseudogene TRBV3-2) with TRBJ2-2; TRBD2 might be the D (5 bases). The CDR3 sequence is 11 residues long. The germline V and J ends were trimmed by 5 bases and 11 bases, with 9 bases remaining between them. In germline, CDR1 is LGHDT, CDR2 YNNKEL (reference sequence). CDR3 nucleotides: TGTGCCAGCAGCGTGGGAGACGAGCTGTTTTTT. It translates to CASSVGDELFF.

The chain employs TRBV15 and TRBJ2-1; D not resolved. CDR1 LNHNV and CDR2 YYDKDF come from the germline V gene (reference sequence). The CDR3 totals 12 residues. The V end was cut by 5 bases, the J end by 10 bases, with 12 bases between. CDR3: CATSGRLGEQFF. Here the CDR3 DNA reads TGTGCCACCAGCGGCCGGTTGGGGGAGCAGTTCTTC.

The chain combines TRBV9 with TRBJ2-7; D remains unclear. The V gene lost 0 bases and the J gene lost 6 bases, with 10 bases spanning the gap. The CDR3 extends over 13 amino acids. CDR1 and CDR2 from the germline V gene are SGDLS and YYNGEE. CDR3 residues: CASSVDWIGEQYF. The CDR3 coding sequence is TGTGCCAGCAGCGTAGATTGGATCGGCGAGCAGTACTTC.